These 31 T cell receptor beta chains came from one sample sequenced in a study of shared clonotypes between healthy human individuals (dated by TCRdb to 2018 to 2020). Receptor libraries were prepared by the immunoSEQ multiplex PCR assay. What TCRdb holds here is the immuneACCESS table cut down to in-frame rearrangements. Part of the clones is not present; checked against another copy, under half of the missing clones reflect an unresolved V gene, and the others are unexplained. Counted in this sample were about 1.4 million clones; 95% to 97% of them appeared once. The ten largest account for over 1% of the sample. The material sequenced was naive CD4+ T cells sorted from blood. Taken with the paper, the label for cell subset or site translates to: CD45RA+ positively selected. These receptors were taken from a man aged 25 to 40 in good health.

As for this clone: The sample contains more than one DNA sequence encoding this CDR3. The chain joins TRBV27 to TRBJ2-2, with D unresolved. Germline CDR1 reads MNHEY; CDR2 reads SMNVEV (reference sequence). V was trimmed by 2 bases and J by 3 bases, leaving 10 bases between them. CDR3 size: 15 residues. The chain's CDR3 is CASSLSRTYTGELFF. As DNA, the CDR3 is TGTGCCAGCAGTTTAAGCCGGACCTACACCGGGGAGCTGTTTTTT.

The CDR3 is CASSLVVSGIEQFF. The DNA for the CDR3 is TGTGCCAGCAGCTTAGTAGTTAGCGGGATCGAGCAGTTCTTC. The chain carries TRBV7-9 and TRBJ2-1; TRBD2 matches at 8 bases. The germline V gene has CDR1 SEHNR and CDR2 FQNEAQ (reference sequence). Trimming removed 1 base from V and 10 bases from J; junction bases left unmatched: 6. The CDR3 is 14 amino acids.

For the CDR3, the DNA is TGCGCCAGCAGCCTAACAGGGTCAGGGGCCCAGTACTTC. The encoded protein is CASSLTGSGAQYF. The chain couples TRBV5-1 to TRBJ2-5; D possibly corresponds to TRBD1 (6 bases). Trimming took 4 bases from V and 9 from J, leaving 16 bases between them. The germline V gene encodes CDR1 SGHRS and CDR2 YFSETQ. The CDR3 runs to 13 residues. Combining the CDR3 with reference TRBV5-1 and TRBJ2-5 gives the whole variable domain KAGVTQTPRYLIKTRGQQVTLSCSPISGHRSVSWYQQTPGQGLQFLFEYFSETQRNKGNFPGRFSGRQFSNSRSEMNVSTLELGDSALYLCASSLTGSGAQYFGPGTRLLVL.

V usage is TRBV15 and J usage is TRBJ1-2; 7 nucleotides align to TRBD1. Unmatched junction bases numbered 23, after V lost 2 bases and J lost 5 bases. Germline V gene data show CDR1 as LNHNV and CDR2 as YYDKDF (reference sequence). This CDR3 is 20 amino acids long. The CDR3 is CATSRLQGTKDPTPLYGYTF. The CDR3 DNA reads as TGTGCCACCAGCAGATTACAGGGGACAAAAGACCCCACACCTCTTTATGGCTACACCTTC.

The rearrangement links TRBV7-9 to TRBJ2-6; D possibly corresponds to TRBD1 (5 bases). This CDR3 contains 13 residues. Germline V gene data show CDR1 as SEHNR and CDR2 as FQNEAQ (reference sequence). This CDR3 reads CAAAGSGANVLTF. Here the CDR3 DNA reads TGTGCAGCCGCAGGGTCAGGGGCCAACGTCCTGACTTTC.

This clone was observed a single time. As DNA, the CDR3 is TGTGCCAGCAGCTCGACAAGGGACTCTGGAAACACCATATATTTT. It translates to CASSSTRDSGNTIYF. The chain links TRBV7-3 to TRBJ1-3; D is ambiguous. V dropped 4 bases and J dropped 0 bases, with 10 bases sitting between them. This CDR3 comprises 15 residues. CDR1 is SGHTA and CDR2 is FQGTGA in the germline V gene.

The chain joins TRBV5-5 to TRBJ2-7; the D gene could be TRBD1 or TRBD2 (5 bases each). Between the trimmed V and J ends, which lost 5 bases and 9 bases, there was a span of 18 bases. The CDR3 spans 13 residues. Germline V gene data show CDR1 as SGHKS and CDR2 as YYEKEE (reference sequence). The CDR3 reads CASSSGTEERQYF. CDR3 DNA sequence: TGTGCCAGCAGTTCCGGGACGGAGGAACGGCAGTACTTC. The whole variable domain, remainder taken from reference TRBV5-5 and TRBJ2-7, is DAGVTQSPTHLIKTRGQQVTLRCSPISGHKSVSWYQQVLGQGPQFIFQYYEKEERGRGNFPDRFSARQFPNYSSELNVNALLLGDSALYLCASSSGTEERQYFGPGTRLTVT.

This chain uses TRBV7-9 with TRBJ2-1; D not resolved. The length of the CDR3 is 14 residues. Germline CDR1 is SEHNR and CDR2 is FQNEAQ (reference sequence). Trimming cost V 5 bases and J 4 bases, with 12 bases left between them. The CDR3 nucleotides are TGTGCCAGCAGCCCAGCGACGCAATACAATGAGCAGTTCTTC. Amino acids: CASSPATQYNEQFF.

The V gene is TRBV28, the J gene TRBJ2-1; 12 nucleotides match TRBD2. Per germline, CDR1 MDHEN and CDR2 SYDVKM. This CDR3 comprises 14 residues. Losses at the gene ends were 8 bases for V and 8 bases for J; bases not matched to a gene: 7. The CDR3 DNA reads as TGTGCCAGCCAGACTAGCGGGAGCTTCTATGAGCAGTTCTTC. This sequence encodes CASQTSGSFYEQFF.

As concerns this clone: Other DNA sequences of this sample code for an identical CDR3. This chain links TRBV5-5 with TRBJ2-4, with 8 nucleotides matching TRBD2. The germline CDR1 and CDR2 sequences are SGHKS and YYEKEE (reference sequence). The CDR3 has 14 amino acids. With 2 bases clipped from V and 9 bases from J, the junction kept 7 bases outside the gene matches. CDR3 loop: CASSFPGLDTIQYF. For the CDR3, the DNA is TGTGCCAGCAGCTTTCCGGGACTAGATACCATTCAGTACTTC.

This chain joins TRBV30 and TRBJ2-6, with D unclear. This CDR3 is built from 14 residues. Trimming removed 3 bases at V and 10 bases at J, with 16 bases between. Germline values: CDR1 GTSNPN, CDR2 SVGIG (reference sequence). CDR3 sequence reads: CAWRVLSGPNVLTF. For the CDR3, the DNA is TGTGCCTGGAGGGTTCTGTCGGGCCCAAACGTCCTGACTTTC.

The CDR3 region is CASSHGLFSNQPQHF. The CDR3 DNA is TGTGCCAGCAGTCACGGACTATTTAGCAATCAGCCCCAGCATTTT. The J gene is TRBJ1-5, the V gene TRBV28, with D hard to call. Germline CDR1 MDHEN, CDR2 SYDVKM. The ends were cut back, 5 bases at V and 0 bases at J, with 11 bases in the middle. There are 15 residues in the CDR3.

The chain is built from TRBV28 and TRBJ1-2; 9 nucleotides agree with TRBD1. The CDR3 has 14 amino acids. The ends lost 6 bases at V and 2 bases at J; junction bases unmatched: 4. Germline V gene lookup returns CDR1 MDHEN and CDR2 SYDVKM. CDR3 in DNA: TGTGCCAGCAGAAATGGACAGGGGAACTATGGCTACACCTTC. This codes for CASRNGQGNYGYTF.

The chain recombines TRBV6-5 with TRBJ2-7, with 10 nucleotides matching TRBD2. J was trimmed by 3 bases and V by 6 bases; bases with no gene match: 8. CDR3 length equals 15 residues. Germline V gene sequence: CDR1 MNHEY, CDR2 SVGAGI. The CDR3 loop is CASSIIAGGGYEQYF. The CDR3 coding sequence is TGTGCCAGCAGCATAATAGCGGGAGGCGGCTACGAGCAGTACTTC.

The rearrangement uses TRBV7-9 and TRBJ1-5; 9 nucleotides match TRBD1. Germline V gene sequence: CDR1 SEHNR, CDR2 FQNEAQ (reference sequence). This CDR3 is 16 amino acids long. V dropped 9 bases and J dropped 6; count of bases not matched to a gene: 15. The CDR3 nucleotides are TGTGCCAGTAGTTGGACAGGGGTACAATCAAGTCAGCCCCAGCATTTT. Protein product: CASSWTGVQSSQPQHF.

This chain uses TRBV28 with TRBJ1-5; TRBD1 matches at 7 bases. CDR1 MDHEN and CDR2 SYDVKM come from the germline V gene. V lost 2 bases and J lost 5; bases outside the gene matches: 3. This CDR3 spans 14 amino acids. This CDR3 is CASSLVRGDQPQHF. The DNA of the CDR3 is TGTGCCAGCAGTTTAGTCAGGGGGGATCAGCCCCAGCATTTT. Full variable domain (missing parts from reference TRBV28 and TRBJ1-5): DVKVTQSSRYLVKRTGEKVFLECVQDMDHENMFWYRQDPGLGLRLIYFSYDVKMKEKGDIPEGYSVSREKKERFSLILESASTNQTSMYLCASSLVRGDQPQHFGDGTRLSIL.

The chain is built from TRBV7-2 and TRBJ2-7, with a tentative D call TRBD2 (6 bases). The V end lost 1 base, the J end lost 3 bases, and 13 bases lay between the germline ends. The CDR3 loop spans 15 amino acids. Looked up from germline, CDR1 is SGHTA and CDR2 is FQGNSA. DNA for the CDR3: TGTGCCAGCAGCTTAGTTCGTTCTAGCGTCTACGAGCAGTACTTC. Amino acid sequence: CASSLVRSSVYEQYF.

The chain links TRBV7-8 to TRBJ2-1, with TRBD2 matching over 8 bases. This CDR3 is 18 amino acids long. Germline V gene lookup returns CDR1 SGHVS and CDR2 FQNEAQ. V lost 2 bases to trimming and J lost 0 bases; unmatched junction nucleotides: 9. In nucleotides, the CDR3 is TGTGCCAGCAGCTTATCGGGAGGGCTCTTAAGCTCCTACAATGAGCAGTTCTTC. Residues: CASSLSGGLLSSYNEQFF.

Only one count was recorded for this clone. V and J are TRBV28 and TRBJ1-1; possibly TRBD1 for D (5 bases). The ends were cut back, 4 bases at V and 0 bases at J, with 15 bases in the middle. The V gene's germline CDR1 is MDHEN and CDR2 SYDVKM. CDR3 length: 16 amino acids. For the CDR3, the DNA is TGTGCCAGCAGTTGGGATCCAGGGATCATGAACACTGAAGCTTTCTTT. It yields the protein CASSWDPGIMNTEAFF.

This clone has a single count. The CDR3 nucleotides read TGTGCCAGCTCACCACCTAGGGACTCTAAATATTACAATGAGCAGTTCTTC. This sequence encodes CASSPPRDSKYYNEQFF. This sequence joins TRBV18 and TRBJ2-1; D is possibly TRBD2 (6 bases). Trimming removed 0 bases at V and 4 bases at J, with 16 bases between. The CDR3 runs 17 residues. Germline V gene sequence: CDR1 KGHSH, CDR2 LQKENI. The full variable domain, with the rest looked up from reference TRBV18 and TRBJ2-1, is NAGVMQNPRHLVRRRGQEARLRCSPMKGHSHVYWYRQLPEEGLKFMVYLQKENIIDESGMPKERFSAEFPKEGPSILRIQQVVRGDSAAYFCASSPPRDSKYYNEQFFGPGTRLTVL.

A note on this clone: Additional DNA sequences in this sample encode the identical CDR3. This chain uses TRBV29-1 with TRBJ2-7; 10 bases map to TRBD1. This CDR3 is 13 amino acids long. V was pared by 4 bases and J by 4 bases, with 4 bases of the junction left unmatched. Germline V CDR1 and CDR2: SQVTM, ANQGSEA. CDR3 in amino acids: CSVGQGARYEQYF. CDR3 DNA: TGCAGCGTTGGACAGGGGGCGCGGTACGAGCAGTACTTC.

In its sample, this clone was seen once. J is TRBJ2-5 and V is TRBV5-4; D possibly corresponds to TRBD2 (5 bases). Germline V gene sequence: CDR1 SGHNT, CDR2 YYREEE (reference sequence). The V gene lost 1 base and the J gene lost 2 bases, with 15 bases spanning the gap. The CDR3 consists of 16 residues. The CDR3 bases are TGTGCCAGCAGCTTGATGGGCGGAGGATATCAAGAGACCCAGTACTTC. Amino acid sequence: CASSLMGGGYQETQYF.

The chain links TRBV5-6 to TRBJ2-7, with 8 nucleotides matching TRBD2. Germline CDR1 reads SGHDT; CDR2 reads YYEEEE. V shed 3 bases, J shed 2 bases, and the junction held 10 bases outside the gene matches. The CDR3 loop spans 16 amino acids. The CDR3 here is CASSWGGSGATYEQYF. CDR3 bases: TGTGCCAGCAGCTGGGGAGGTAGCGGGGCTACCTACGAGCAGTACTTC. Together with reference TRBV5-6 and TRBJ2-7, the CDR3 gives the full variable domain: DAGVTQSPTHLIKTRGQQVTLRCSPKSGHDTVSWYQQALGQGPQFIFQYYEEEERQRGNFPDRFSGHQFPNYSSELNVNALLLGDSALYLCASSWGGSGATYEQYFGPGTRLTVT.

The chain is built from TRBV29-1 and TRBJ2-5, with D unresolved. V lost 5 bases to trimming and J lost 1 base, with 11 bases between them. Germline-derived CDR1 and CDR2 are SQVTM and ANQGSEA. The CDR3 consists of 13 residues. CDR3: CSVRFLPQETQYF. The CDR3 nucleotides read TGCAGCGTTCGATTTCTCCCCCAAGAGACCCAGTACTTC.

Concerning this clone itself: This specimen includes other DNA sequences encoding the same CDR3. The V call is TRBV7-9, the J call TRBJ2-7; D is perhaps TRBD1 (5 bases). Trimming left V 1 base short and J 3 bases short, with 10 bases between. The CDR3 runs to 14 residues. CDR1 is SEHNR and CDR2 is FQNEAQ in the germline V gene (reference sequence). The CDR3 nucleotides read TGTGCCAGCAGCTTAGGGGGCGGTAGCTACGAGCAGTACTTC. Protein sequence: CASSLGGGSYEQYF.

The chain combines TRBV6-1 with TRBJ2-1; 8 nucleotides agree with TRBD2. V shed 6 bases, J shed 3 bases, and the junction held 4 bases outside the gene matches. The CDR3 contains 14 residues. CDR1 and CDR2 from the germline V gene are MNHNS and SASEGT. CDR3 nucleotide sequence: TGTGCCAGCAGGCCACTAGCGGTCTACAATGAGCAGTTCTTC. Protein product: CASRPLAVYNEQFF.

CDR3: CASYHVGGEQYF. The CDR3 nucleotides are TGTGCCAGTTACCATGTCGGGGGCGAGCAGTACTTC. The rearrangement uses TRBV27 and TRBJ2-7; TRBD2 is a possible D gene (6 bases). In germline, CDR1 is MNHEY, CDR2 SMNVEV (reference sequence). V gave up 9 bases and J gave up 6 bases, with 15 bases separating them. The CDR3 covers 12 residues.

The chain joins TRBV4-1 to TRBJ1-2; D unclear. The CDR3 runs 16 residues. Germline-derived CDR1 and CDR2 are MGHRA and YSYEKL. The V gene lost 1 base and the J gene lost 1 base, with 13 bases spanning the gap. CDR3 region: CASSQGRTNNNYGYTF. Written as DNA, the CDR3 is TGCGCCAGCAGCCAAGGCAGGACCAATAATAACTATGGCTACACCTTC.

The V and J genes are TRBV7-9 and TRBJ2-3; TRBD2 might be the D (6 bases). Germline lookup yields CDR1 SEHNR and CDR2 FQNEAQ (reference sequence). The V and J ends lost 0 bases and 3 bases respectively, with 13 bases between them. CDR3 length: 16 residues. The CDR3 protein is CASSLAGGLQTDTQYF. The CDR3 DNA follows: TGTGCCAGCAGCTTAGCGGGGGGACTCCAGACAGATACGCAGTATTTT.

The CDR3 protein is CASSSPPGQGFMSEQYF. The CDR3, as DNA: TGTGCCAGCAGTTCCCCCCCGGGACAGGGATTCATGAGCGAGCAGTACTTC. This sequence joins TRBV28 and TRBJ2-7; TRBD1 matches 9 bases. CDR1 and CDR2 from the germline V gene are MDHEN and SYDVKM. V was clipped by 4 bases and J by 6 bases; unmatched bases: 16. This CDR3 contains 17 residues.

The gene calls are TRBV7-3 and TRBJ1-1; TRBD1 agrees at 7 bases. V was pared by 5 bases and J by 11 bases, with 11 bases of the junction left unmatched. The CDR3 covers 13 residues. Germline V gene sequence: CDR1 SGHTA, CDR2 FQGTGA. In nucleotides, the CDR3 is TGTGCCAGCAGCACCGAGACAGGGTTGGAGGCTTTCTTT. This codes for CASSTETGLEAFF.